The following is a TCR beta chain sequence with its context. Antigen: not known. The sample comes from a study of T cell repertoires in cytomegalovirus infection. Study-level information: An indication of both CMV infection and matching HLA type came from public TCR beta signatures.

One entry per CDR3 protein results from TCRdb running MiXCR on the reads. The sample shows roughly 110,000 distinct CDR3 sequences, 10% of them seen only once. The ends were cut back, 9 bases at V and 12 bases at J, with 23 bases in the middle. Germline V gives CDR1 KGHDR, CDR2 SFDVKD. This CDR3 region has 14 residues. The study, taken as a whole, reports: Dominating the ex vivo response were HLA-C-restricted CMV-specific TCR beta clonotypes. Carriers of CMV and the relevant HLA type were discriminated by public TCR beta frequency.

J is TRBJ2-1 and V is TRBV24-1, with D maybe TRBD2 (6 bases). The source of this sequence is a human donor in good health (CMV status not recorded). Some clones in this sample may be carry-over from other donors' samples. What was sequenced was PBMCs, sequenced either directly or after in vitro stimulation (not recorded which). CDR3 loop: CATSGTGSLGWQFF. The CDR3 DNA reads TGTGCCACCTCCGGGACTGGATCTCTCGGTTGGCAGTTCTTC.